A single sample gave rise to the 30 T cell receptor beta chains below, sequenced in a study of breast tumors, draining lymph nodes, adjacent tissues. Breast cancer patients provided tissue from their axillary draining lymph nodes. MiXCR was run by TCRdb on the multiplex PCR reads, yielding one entry per CDR3 protein. The sample lists approximately 190,000 distinct CDR3 sequences, roughly 31% occurring once. The sequencing sample was made of axillary lymph node tissue. These TCRs come from a female donor with breast cancer. Some clones in this sample may be carry-over from other donors' samples.

This clonotype was counted ten times or more. The chain is built from TRBV19 and TRBJ2-7, with TRBD2 identical over 7 bases. J was trimmed by 3 bases and V by 5 bases; bases with no gene match: 13. Germline V gene data show CDR1 as LNHDA and CDR2 as SQIVND (reference sequence). The CDR3 sequence is 16 residues long. The CDR3 reads CASSPVTGGIRYEQYF. CDR3 DNA: TGTGCCAGTAGTCCGGTAACGGGGGGTATCCGCTACGAGCAGTACTTC. Filled out from reference TRBV19 and TRBJ2-7, the complete variable domain reads DGGITQSPKYLFRKEGQNVTLSCEQNLNHDAMYWYRQDPGQGLRLIYYSQIVNDFQKGDIAEGYSVSREKKESFPLTVTSAQKNPTAFYLCASSPVTGGIRYEQYFGPGTRLTVT.

This clonotype was observed many times. V gene TRBV7-2 combines with J gene TRBJ1-2, with 8 bases that match TRBD1. Trimming removed 6 bases from V and 8 bases from J; junction bases left unmatched: 14. Looked up from germline, CDR1 is SGHTA and CDR2 is FQGNSA. CDR3 length equals 15 residues. CDR3 residues: CASRPQTGTGRGYTF. CDR3 bases: TGTGCCAGCAGACCCCAGACCGGGACAGGAAGAGGCTACACCTTC.

Regarding this clonotype: A read error may explain this, as a much larger clone is one base away. The chain combines TRBV20-1 with TRBJ1-6; TRBD1 might be the D (5 bases). Looked up from germline, CDR1 is DFQATT and CDR2 is SNEGSKA (reference sequence). The CDR3 covers 15 residues. The CDR3 nucleotides read TGCAGTGCTAGAGATCTAGGGACTTATACTTCACCCCTCCACTTT. Its translation is CSARDLGTYTSPLHF.

Comment on this clonotype: With a much larger clone just one base away, this may be a read error. This rearrangement joins TRBV11-2 to TRBJ2-7; 9 nucleotides line up with TRBD2. Losses at the gene ends were 3 bases for V and 2 bases for J; bases not matched to a gene: 5. CDR1 SGHAT and CDR2 FQNNGV come from the germline V gene. The CDR3 sequence is 15 residues long. DNA for the CDR3: TGTGCCAGCAGCTTTTTAGCGGGAGTACCCTACGAGCAGTACTTC. Encoded protein: CASSFLAGVPYEQYF.

This clonotype showed up many times. The germline gene is not matched at one end of the junction; a read error may be the cause. This sequence joins TRBV7-2 and TRBJ1-6; no firm D call. This CDR3 has 18 amino acids. CDR1 and CDR2 from the germline V gene are SGHTA and FQGNSA. CDR3 amino acids: CASSQTPSSSSYNPPLHF. The CDR3 DNA sequence: TGTGCCAGCAGCCAGACCCCTTCATCGAGCTCCTATAATCCACCCCTCCACTTT.

Concerning this clonotype itself: Since a much larger clone is just one base distant, this may be a read error. The chain has TRBV5-5 and TRBJ2-7, with D perhaps TRBD1 or TRBD2 (5 bases each). The CDR3 length is 16 residues. CDR1 SGHKS and CDR2 YYEKEE come from the germline V gene (reference sequence). The V end lost 4 bases, the J end lost 0 bases, and 17 bases lay between the germline ends. The CDR3: CASSKPGPRSSYEQYF. DNA for the CDR3: TGTGCCAGCAGCAAACCGGGACCGAGATCCTCCTACGAGCAGTACTTC. Full variable domain (missing parts from reference TRBV5-5 and TRBJ2-7): DAGVTQSPTHLIKTRGQQVTLRCSPISGHKSVSWYQQVLGQGPQFIFQYYEKEERGRGNFPDRFSARQFPNYSSELNVNALLLGDSALYLCASSKPGPRSSYEQYFGPGTRLTVT.

The chain couples TRBV5-1 to TRBJ2-7; TRBD2 aligns across 7 bases. This CDR3 comprises 14 residues. Trimming cost V 4 bases and J 3 bases; bases outside gene matches: 7. In germline, CDR1 is SGHRS, CDR2 YFSETQ. Here the CDR3 reads CASSRGLGLYEQYF. As DNA, the CDR3 is TGCGCCAGCAGCCGTGGACTAGGTCTCTACGAGCAGTACTTC.

Ten or more counts support this clonotype. The chain recombines TRBV6-5 with TRBJ1-2; D not resolved. The CDR3 runs to 12 residues. Deletions cut 0 bases from V and 6 bases from J, with 5 bases between. Per the germline V gene, CDR1 is MNHEY and CDR2 is SVGAGI. This chain's CDR3 is CASSYSGNGYTF. DNA of the CDR3: TGTGCCAGCAGTTACTCGGGTAATGGCTACACCTTC.

This sequence joins TRBV19 and TRBJ2-3; 12 nucleotides align to TRBD2. CDR1 and CDR2 from the germline V gene are LNHDA and SQIVND (reference sequence). Trimming removed 3 bases from V and 2 bases from J; junction bases left unmatched: 3. The CDR3 runs 16 residues. CDR3 nucleotide sequence: TGTGCCAGTAGTATCACTAGCGGGGGGACCACAGATACGCAGTATTTT. It yields the protein CASSITSGGTTDTQYF.

As regards this clonotype: This may be a read error: a much more frequent sequence differs by one nucleotide. The genes are TRBV11-2 and TRBJ1-3; D remains ambiguous. Trimming stripped 5 bases from V and 0 bases from J, with 11 bases between. CDR3 length: 15 residues. Germline-derived CDR1 and CDR2 are SGHAT and FQNNGV. The CDR3 DNA reads TGTGCCAGCAGCCTCGGACGGCACTCTGGAAACACCATATATTTT. Its translation is CASSLGRHSGNTIYF.

This clonotype was counted many times. V gene TRBV18 combines with J gene TRBJ2-7; maybe TRBD1 (6 bases). From germline, CDR1 is KGHSH and CDR2 LQKENI. This CDR3 contains 14 residues. Trimming removed 3 bases from V and 0 bases from J, with 9 bases in between. The CDR3 coding sequence is TGTGCCAGCTCACCGGACAGTCGCTCCTACGAGCAGTACTTC. Its translation is CASSPDSRSYEQYF.

Note on this clonotype: Given a much more abundant clone one base away, this may be a read error. The CDR3 end shows no conserved phenylalanine or tryptophan, and so a read error is likely. The chain combines TRBV20-1 with TRBJ2-5, with D possibly called TRBD1 or TRBD2 (6 bases each). Trimming took off 5 bases at V and 0 bases at J, with 19 bases between the two ends. This CDR3 has 16 amino acids. The germline V gene has CDR1 DFQATT and CDR2 SNEGSKA (reference sequence). This chain's CDR3 is CSAGGGIAEYQETQYL. Written as DNA, the CDR3 is TGCAGTGCTGGAGGGGGAATAGCGGAGTACCAAGAGACCCAGTACCTC.

This clonotype was counted at least ten times. CDR3 nucleotides: TGTGCCAGCAGCCTGGCCCCGGCGGAGACCCAGTACTTC. Translated: CASSLAPAETQYF. The chain couples TRBV5-5 to TRBJ2-5, with D unclear. Trimming stripped 4 bases from V and 5 bases from J, with 12 bases between. The CDR3 contains 13 residues. The germline CDR1 and CDR2 sequences are SGHKS and YYEKEE (reference sequence). Variable domain in full (rest from reference TRBV5-5 and TRBJ2-5): DAGVTQSPTHLIKTRGQQVTLRCSPISGHKSVSWYQQVLGQGPQFIFQYYEKEERGRGNFPDRFSARQFPNYSSELNVNALLLGDSALYLCASSLAPAETQYFGPGTRLLVL.

The chain uses TRBV11-1 and TRBJ2-3; 7 positions match TRBD2. J lost 5 bases, V lost 5 bases, and 16 bases had no gene match. CDR3 length equals 17 residues. Per the germline V gene, CDR1 is SGHAT and CDR2 is FQDESV (reference sequence). The CDR3 nucleotides are TGTGCCAGCAGCGGGGAGGGGACTGGGAATCGTAAAGATACGCAGTATTTT. Its translation is CASSGEGTGNRKDTQYF.

The V gene is TRBV29-1, the J gene TRBJ2-5; D gene uncertain. CDR3 length: 11 amino acids. V lost 8 bases and J 3 bases, leaving 10 bases between the germline ends. CDR1 and CDR2 (germline): SQVTM, ANQGSEA. The CDR3 bases are TGCAGCTTCGGATCTAAAGAGACCCAGTACTTC. Translating it yields CSFGSKETQYF.

This clonotype was found many times. This chain connects TRBV2 to TRBJ2-5; 12 bases line up with TRBD2. Germline V gives CDR1 SNHLY, CDR2 FYNNEI. The CDR3 is made up of 15 amino acids. V gave up 8 bases and J gave up 9 bases; unmatched junction bases: 13. CDR3 residues: CASVLTSGRPWAQYF. The CDR3 DNA reads TGTGCCAGCGTCTTAACTAGCGGGAGGCCTTGGGCCCAGTACTTC.

The table lists this clonotype with many counts. V and J are TRBV19 and TRBJ1-2, with D perhaps matching TRBD1 (6 bases). This CDR3 is built from 16 residues. The V gene lost 6 bases and the J gene lost 8 bases, with 25 bases spanning the gap. Germline assignment: CDR1 LNHDA and CDR2 SQIVND (reference sequence). The CDR3 nucleotides are TGTGCCAGTAGCACCGTGTGGGGGGGCGACCCTGAGGGCTACACCTTC. It is translated as CASSTVWGGDPEGYTF.

With regard to this clonotype: This clone may be a read error of a much larger clone one base away. The chain has TRBV9 and TRBJ2-7; 8 bases line up with TRBD1. The CDR3 consists of 16 residues. CDR1 is SGDLS and CDR2 is YYNGEE in the germline V gene. The CDR3 is CASSASGQGSSYKQYF. The CDR3 bases are TGTGCCAGCAGCGCCTCCGGACAGGGAAGCTCCTACAAGCAGTACTTC. Full variable domain (outside the CDR3, taken from reference TRBV9 and TRBJ2-7): DSGVTQTPKHLITATGQRVTLRCSPRSGDLSVYWYQQSLDQGLQFLIQYYNGEERAKGNILERFSAQQFPDLHSELNLSSLELGDSALYFCASSASGQGSSYKQYFGPGTRLTVT.

The CDR3 nucleotides read TGCAGTGCTCCGAGTCTAGCGGGAGTAGGCGAGCAGTTCTTC. Translation gives CSAPSLAGVGEQFF. The rearrangement joins TRBV20-1 to TRBJ2-1, with TRBD2 identical over 10 bases. V lost 5 bases and J lost 10; bases outside the gene matches: 11. Per the germline V gene, CDR1 is DFQATT and CDR2 is SNEGSKA (reference sequence). This CDR3 spans 14 amino acids.

This chain links TRBV6-1 with TRBJ2-4, with 7 nucleotides matching TRBD2. Trimming at V came to 3 bases and at J to 3 bases, leaving 2 bases not matched to a gene. The CDR3 is 14 residues long. Germline CDR1 reads MNHNS; CDR2 reads SASEGT. CDR3 bases: TGTGCCAGCAGTGAGGGGGGGAGCAAAAACATTCAGTACTTC. Translation: CASSEGGSKNIQYF.

Of note for this clonotype: It may be a read error: a sequence one base away is much more abundant. The chain is built from TRBV6-2 or TRBV6-3 and TRBJ2-1, with D perhaps given as TRBD1 or TRBD2 (5 bases each). In germline, CDR1 is MNHEY, CDR2 SVGEGT. The CDR3 length is 13 residues. Between the trimmed V and J ends, which lost 0 bases and 10 bases, there was a span of 10 bases. This chain's CDR3 is CASSYSGRYEQFF. In nucleotides, the CDR3 is TGTGCCAGCAGTTACTCGGGACGCTACGAGCAGTTCTTC.

The rearrangement links TRBV30 to TRBJ1-1; 7 positions agree with TRBD1. Per the germline V gene, CDR1 is GTSNPN and CDR2 is SVGIG (reference sequence). The CDR3 loop spans 12 amino acids. Trimming removed 6 bases from V and 8 bases from J; junction bases left unmatched: 9. CDR3 sequence: CACSPGTAEAFF. CDR3 bases: TGTGCCTGTTCACCCGGGACAGCAGAAGCTTTCTTT.

This clonotype has ten or more counts. V is TRBV29-1 and J is TRBJ2-3; perhaps D is TRBD1 or TRBD2 (5 bases each). CDR3 length: 12 residues. Per the germline V gene, CDR1 is SQVTM and CDR2 is ANQGSEA. V was pared by 7 bases and J by 1 base, with 9 bases between. The CDR3 loop reads CSGVGGTDTQYF. The DNA of the CDR3 is TGCAGCGGGGTGGGGGGCACAGATACGCAGTATTTT.

This clonotype was detected once. A much larger clone differs by one base, so this may be a read error. V usage is TRBV6-1 and J usage is TRBJ2-7; 8 bases match TRBD2. V gave up 2 bases and J gave up 1 base; unmatched junction bases: 10. Per the germline V gene, CDR1 is MNHNS and CDR2 is SASEGT. This CDR3 has 17 residues. CDR3 in amino acids: CASSEIGGGTRSYEQYF. The CDR3 DNA reads TGTGCCAGCAGTGAAATTGGCGGGGGGACCAGGTCCTACGAGCAGTACTTC.

This clonotype turned up a few times. The chain recombines TRBV3-1 with TRBJ2-1; 9 bases line up with TRBD1. This CDR3 has 16 amino acids. V lost 4 bases and J lost 5; bases outside the gene matches: 9. Germline lookup yields CDR1 LGHDT and CDR2 YNNKEL (reference sequence). This CDR3 is CASSLQGTGRHNEQFF. DNA of the CDR3: TGTGCCAGCAGCCTTCAAGGGACAGGGAGGCACAATGAGCAGTTCTTC.

Points on this clonotype: A much larger clone differs by one base, so this may be a read error. The chain combines TRBV6-1 with TRBJ1-3; D is unresolved. Germline lookup yields CDR1 MNHNS and CDR2 SASEGT. The CDR3 has 14 residues. The CDR3 region has the DNA TGTGCCAGCAGTGGGTCCCGCTCTGGAAACGCCATATATTTT. Translated, it gives CASSGSRSGNAIYF.

Only a few counts were recorded for this clonotype. A junction boundary mismatches the germline segment, possibly from a read error. The V and J genes are TRBV14 and TRBJ2-1; 9 positions match TRBD1. Germline V gives CDR1 SGHDN, CDR2 FVKESK. This CDR3 has 17 amino acids. The CDR3 DNA reads as TGTGCCAGCAGCCAAGAAACCGGGACAGGGAGATACACTGAGCAGTTCTTC. Its protein product is CASSQETGTGRYTEQFF.

There are many counts of this clonotype. This sequence joins TRBV9 and TRBJ2-7, with D perhaps TRBD2 (5 bases). Trimming stripped 3 bases from V and 7 bases from J, with 14 bases between. This CDR3 comprises 13 residues. From germline, CDR1 is SGDLS and CDR2 YYNGEE. The CDR3 sequence: CASSGRTSGEQYF. The CDR3 DNA reads as TGTGCCAGCAGCGGGCGGACGTCGGGGGAGCAGTACTTC.

This clonotype was seen repeatedly, ten times or more. The CDR3 is CASGPPGTGRETQYF. The DNA for the CDR3 is TGCGCCAGCGGCCCCCCCGGGACAGGGCGGGAGACCCAGTACTTC. The chain is built from TRBV4-1 and TRBJ2-5; 9 nucleotides line up with TRBD1. J was trimmed by 5 bases and V by 8 bases; bases with no gene match: 12. The CDR3 covers 15 residues. Germline V gives CDR1 MGHRA, CDR2 YSYEKL.

This clonotype was detected many times. The chain carries TRBV9 and TRBJ2-1, with 8 bases identical to TRBD2. The ends lost 0 bases at V and 8 bases at J; junction bases unmatched: 7. This CDR3 is 15 amino acids long. CDR1 SGDLS and CDR2 YYNGEE come from the germline V gene. This CDR3 reads CASSVDAGGGDEQFF. The CDR3 nucleotides read TGTGCCAGCAGCGTAGATGCGGGGGGAGGGGATGAGCAGTTCTTC.